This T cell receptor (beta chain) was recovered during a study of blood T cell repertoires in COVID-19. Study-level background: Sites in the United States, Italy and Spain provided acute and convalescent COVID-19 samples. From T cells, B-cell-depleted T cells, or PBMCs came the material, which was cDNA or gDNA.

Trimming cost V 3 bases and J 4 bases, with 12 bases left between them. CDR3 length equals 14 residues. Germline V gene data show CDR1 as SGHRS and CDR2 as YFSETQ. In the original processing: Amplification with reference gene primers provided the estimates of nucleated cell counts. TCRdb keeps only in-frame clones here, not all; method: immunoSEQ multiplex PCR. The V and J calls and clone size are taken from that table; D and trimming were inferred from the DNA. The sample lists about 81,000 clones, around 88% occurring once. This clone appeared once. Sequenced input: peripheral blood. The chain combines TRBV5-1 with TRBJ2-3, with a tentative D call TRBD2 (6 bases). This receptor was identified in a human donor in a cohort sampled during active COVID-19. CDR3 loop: CASSSGGGADTQYF. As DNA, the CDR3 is TGCGCCAGCAGCTCGGGCGGAGGGGCAGATACGCAGTATTTT.